This entry is about one T cell receptor beta chain. The CDR3 totals 20 residues. Germline-derived CDR1 and CDR2 are ENHRY and SYGVKD. V shed 6 bases and J 2 bases; nucleotides not matched to a gene: 21. These data originate in a study of cytomegalovirus exposure and HLA in healthy donors. Using immunoSEQ multiplex PCR, the repertoire was profiled, and TCRdb retains in-frame clones only, with some absent. The sample consists of some 170,000 clones, approximately 86% of them appearing once. Specimen: PBMCs. The chain carries TRBV10-3 and TRBJ2-5; 10 bases agree with TRBD1. The receptor was derived from a man aged 18 to 29 in good health and CMV-seropositive. The CDR3 is CAIRPHRDRGPGSQQETQYF. In DNA form, the CDR3 reads TGTGCCATCAGACCACACCGGGACAGGGGCCCCGGGTCACAACAAGAGACCCAGTACTTC.